What follows is one T cell receptor (beta chain) and its context. Its antigen remains unidentified. No per-base quality is available; no much larger clone lies one base away. Each collaborating institution followed its own protocols to collect whole blood in K2EDTA tubes. Collaborator samples were shipped for TCRbeta analysis as frozen whole blood, isolated PBMCs, or DNA extracted from either sample type. In the germline V gene, CDR1 corresponds to KGHDR and CDR2 to SFDVKD. Here V drops 3 bases and J drops 12 bases, and the junction holds 19 bases not matched to any gene. Including cysteine and phenylalanine, the CDR3 has 20 amino acids. Solely the CDR3 DNA is kept, with 60 bases framed from the first base. The data originate from a study of blood T cell repertoires in COVID-19 (TCRdb year 2020). Some background on the complete study: Samples from collaborators originated in the United States, Italy and Spain and spanned both the acute and convalescent phases of COVID-19. The prospective study material was composed of cDNA or gDNA derived from T cells, B-cell-depleted T cells, or PBMCs. Deeply sampled blood TCRbeta repertoires from subjects exposed to, actively infected with, or recovered from COVID-19 were included in the dataset. The repertoires were released in a freely available public database intended as a resource for research on the immune response to SARS-CoV-2. Samples were obtained from the ongoing ImmuneRACE study (first 160 participants) and from 1,254 subjects provided by 6 global collaborators. A de-identified subject ID, COVID-19 status, age in years and sex were almost always included in the sample metadata. HLA class I and class II types, where available, came from metadata supplied by the sample provider rather than from assay-based typing. Paper-wide results and their limitations: How much clinical and demographic metadata was included differed by source and by participant, and the metadata was provided uncurated.

TCRbeta CDR3 regions were amplified from genomic DNA using the immunoSEQ Assay, a bias-controlled multiplex PCR. On the authors' methods: The number of nucleated cells in each sample was estimated by amplification of reference gene primers within the assay. To quantify the absolute abundance of each unique TCRbeta CDR3 rearrangement, sequence reads were collapsed and filtered. For each sample, productive Simpson clonality was calculated as the square root of Simpson's diversity index across productive rearrangements. TCRdb took over this immuneACCESS table, retaining in-frame rearrangements with V and J assigned. Such tables are incomplete; in checked studies, under half of the missing clones stem from an unresolved V gene, and the remainder is unexplained. V, J and clone size reflect that table, while D and trimming were determined from the DNA. The table for this sample lists around 100,000 clones; about nine tenths of them were counted only once. Jointly, the top ten make up just over 5% of the sample.

The V gene is TRBV24-1 and the J gene is TRBJ2-1; 16 middle bases align to TRBD2. Material for sequencing was peripheral blood. The source is a man in his forties or fifties with acute or convalescent COVID-19. The nucleotide sequence is given as TGTGCCACCAGTGATCTGCTCGGTGCCTCGGGACTAGCGGGAGGGATGGGGCAGTTCTTC. Its protein reads: CATSDLLGASGLAGGMGQFF.